This entry lists 30 T cell receptor beta chains sequenced from one sample in a study of post-analysis software for immune sequencing data. Their antigen targets remain unknown. Study results and limitations: In patients, 4 to 6 TRBV segments were more frequent than in controls, with TRBV5-6, TRBV5-1 and TRBV20-1 among them.

The TCR beta cDNA libraries carried unique molecular identifiers. TCRdb re-called the PCR reads through MiXCR, storing one row per CDR3 protein. The sample records 170,000 or so distinct CDR3 sequences, around 30% being singletons. Input material: blood. The origin of the receptors is a girl under 18 with multiple sclerosis.

The chain carries TRBV24-1 and TRBJ1-1; possibly TRBD1 for D (6 bases). The CDR3 has 13 residues. Looked up from germline, CDR1 is KGHDR and CDR2 is SFDVKD. CDR3 loop: CGDRRGMGTEAFF. CDR3 coding DNA: TGTGGAGACAGGCGGGGGATGGGGACTGAAGCTTTCTTT.

This clonotype was counted between two and nine times. The rearrangement joins TRBV7-9 to TRBJ2-4; 12 nucleotides line up with TRBD2. The J call may be faulty, since TRBJ2-7 better matches the DNA end. CDR1 is SEHNR, CDR2 FQNEAQ, per germline (reference sequence). The CDR3 is 16 residues long. The CDR3 nucleotides are TGTGCCAGCAGCACCCGGACTAGCGGGAACTTCTACGAGCAGTACTTC. Its translation is CASSTRTSGNFYEQYF.

V and J are TRBV12-3 or TRBV12-4 and TRBJ2-7, with a weak D call TRBD2 (7 bases). The length of the CDR3 is 14 residues. Trimming pared 5 bases from V and 5 bases from J, leaving 16 bases between. CDR3 protein: CASSLGAGDHEQYF. The CDR3 bases are TGTGCCAGCAGTCTGGGGGCGGGAGACCACGAGCAGTACTTC.

To note about this clonotype: A much larger clone sits a single nucleotide away, making a read error possible. This chain links TRBV6-2 or TRBV6-3 with TRBJ2-1; the D gene is possibly TRBD1 (5 bases). Germline V CDR1 and CDR2: MNHEY, SVGEGT. The CDR3 runs 13 residues. The CDR3 sequence: CVSQGSSYNEQFF. In nucleotides, the CDR3 is TGTGTCAGCCAGGGCAGCTCCTACAATGAGCAGTTCTTC.

The table lists this clonotype with many counts. The genes are TRBV20-1 and TRBJ2-1; D ambiguous. CDR1 and CDR2 from the germline V gene are DFQATT and SNEGSKA (reference sequence). CDR3 length: 14 residues. V lost 0 bases and J lost 10, with 16 bases in between. The CDR3 protein is CSARDPRTVYEQFF. Here the CDR3 DNA reads TGCAGTGCTAGAGACCCACGGACCGTTTACGAGCAGTTCTTC.

This clonotype was found a few times. The chain couples TRBV5-1 to TRBJ2-3; D gene uncertain. Between the trimmed V and J ends, which lost 4 bases and 0 bases, there was a span of 9 bases. The CDR3 sequence is 14 residues long. Germline CDR1 is SGHRS and CDR2 is YFSETQ. DNA for the CDR3: TGCGCCAGCAGCCCCCCGTCGAGCACAGATACGCAGTATTTT. Translation gives CASSPPSSTDTQYF.

This clonotype has just a few counts. This chain's CDR3 is CASSHPQGATFF. DNA for the CDR3: TGTGCCAGCAGTCATCCACAGGGGGCAACTTTCTTT. The chain is built from TRBV27 and TRBJ1-1; TRBD1 matches at 9 bases. This CDR3 contains 12 residues. CDR1 and CDR2 (germline): MNHEY, SMNVEV (reference sequence). V shed 5 bases and J 12 bases; nucleotides not matched to a gene: 7.

Many counts were recorded for this clonotype. The junction departs from the called germline gene at one end, perhaps through a read error. The V call is TRBV7-7, the J call TRBJ2-7; D uncertain. The CDR3 sequence is 15 residues long. Per germline, CDR1 SSHAT and CDR2 FNYEAQ (reference sequence). The DNA for the CDR3 is TGTGCTAGCAGCTTAACCTTGGGCAGGACCTACGAGCAGTACTTC. Encoded protein: CASSLTLGRTYEQYF.

This clonotype was detected once. This chain joins TRBV2 and TRBJ1-1; no clear D. Trimming stripped 2 bases from V and 1 base from J, with 8 bases between. This CDR3 comprises 14 residues. The germline V gene has CDR1 SNHLY and CDR2 FYNNEI. This CDR3 reads CASSETATNTEAFF. Here the CDR3 DNA reads TGTGCCAGCAGTGAAACAGCAACGAACACTGAAGCTTTCTTT.

J is TRBJ2-7 and V is TRBV2; perhaps TRBD1 as D (6 bases). Germline V CDR1 and CDR2: SNHLY, FYNNEI. The V end lost 8 bases, the J end lost 1 base, and 18 bases lay between the germline ends. The CDR3 contains 15 residues. CDR3 sequence (DNA): TGTGCCAGCGGGGGCTGGGGACAACGTTCCTACGAGCAGTACTTC. It encodes CASGGWGQRSYEQYF. The whole variable domain, remainder taken from reference TRBV2 and TRBJ2-7, is EPEVTQTPSHQVTQMGQEVILRCVPISNHLYFYWYRQILGQKVEFLVSFYNNEISEKSEIFDDQFSVERPDGSNFTLKIRSTKLEDSAMYFCASGGWGQRSYEQYFGPGTRLTVT.

In this sample, this clonotype turned up once. This chain connects TRBV19 to TRBJ1-2, with D perhaps matching TRBD1 (5 bases). This CDR3 contains 12 residues. Trimming cost V 6 bases and J 13 bases, with 18 bases left between them. CDR1 is LNHDA, CDR2 SQIVND, per germline (reference sequence). The CDR3 nucleotides are TGTGCCAGTAGCAACAGGTTCAATGCCGGCACCTTC. Amino acid sequence: CASSNRFNAGTF.

This clonotype was picked up a small number of times. The chain carries TRBV20-1 and TRBJ2-7, with TRBD1 matching over 9 bases. The CDR3 has 13 amino acids. Germline values: CDR1 DFQATT, CDR2 SNEGSKA (reference sequence). The CDR3 region has the DNA TGCAGCTCTCCGGGACAGGGAGCCGCCGAGCAGTACTTC. Its translation: CSSPGQGAAEQYF.

The V call is TRBV7-7, the J call TRBJ2-1; TRBD2 aligns across 13 bases. The J call is doubtful: the DNA matches TRBJ2-7 better. There are 15 residues in the CDR3. In germline, CDR1 is SSHAT, CDR2 FNYEAQ (reference sequence). The CDR3 reads CASSLTSGRANEQYF. Written as DNA, the CDR3 is TGTGCCAGCAGTCTCACTAGCGGGAGGGCTAATGAGCAGTACTTC.

The table lists this clonotype with many counts. The rearrangement joins TRBV5-6 to TRBJ2-5; D may correspond to TRBD1 or TRBD2 (5 bases each). The DNA end favors TRBJ2-7, so the J call may be wrong. This CDR3 has 14 amino acids. Germline V gene sequence: CDR1 SGHDT, CDR2 YYEEEE. The CDR3 region is CASSFSAGTYEQYF. CDR3 sequence (DNA): TGTGCCAGCAGCTTTTCCGCCGGGACGTACGAGCAGTACTTC.

CDR3 bases: TGTGCCTGGAACCAGCGGGAGTACGAGCAGTACTTC. This gives the protein CAWNQREYEQYF. The chain carries TRBV30 and TRBJ2-4, with TRBD2 matching over 8 bases. The DNA end is more similar to TRBJ2-7, so the J call may be wrong. Germline V CDR1 and CDR2: GTSNPN, SVGIG (reference sequence). The CDR3 runs 12 residues.

Comments on this clonotype: It may be a read error: a sequence one base away is much more abundant. This chain uses TRBV5-6 with TRBJ2-7; 10 positions agree with TRBD2. The CDR3 extends over 16 amino acids. CDR1 and CDR2 (germline): SGHDT, YYEEEE. V was pared by 0 bases and J by 7 bases, with 10 bases of the junction left unmatched. CDR3 nucleotides: TGTGCCAGCAGCTTGGAAGGGCTAGCGGGAGACAATGAGCAGTACTTC. This translates into CASSLEGLAGDNEQYF.

This clonotype appeared a few times. The chain employs TRBV28 and TRBJ1-2; D not resolved. V was cut by 7 bases and J by 8 bases, with 14 bases left in between. Per the germline V gene, CDR1 is MDHEN and CDR2 is SYDVKM. This CDR3 comprises 12 residues. DNA for the CDR3: TGTGCCAGCACTCGGAAGGGCGGGGGCTACACCTTC. It encodes CASTRKGGGYTF.

The chain combines TRBV7-9 with TRBJ2-1, with 13 bases identical to TRBD2. Germline V gene lookup returns CDR1 SEHNR and CDR2 FQNEAQ (reference sequence). This CDR3 has 18 amino acids. The J segment lost 1 base and the V segment lost 7 bases, leaving 10 bases of the junction unmatched. DNA of the CDR3: TGTGCCAGCACCACACAACCGGGACTAGCGGGATCCTACAATGAGCAGTTCTTC. It specifies CASTTQPGLAGSYNEQFF.

This clonotype was seen only a few times. The genes are TRBV19 and TRBJ1-1; 7 nucleotides agree with TRBD1. Trimming cost V 6 bases and J 1 base; bases outside gene matches: 8. The CDR3 totals 15 residues. In germline, CDR1 is LNHDA, CDR2 SQIVND (reference sequence). CDR3 in DNA: TGTGCCAGTAGCACAGGGGCCGGGTGGAACACTGAAGCTTTCTTT. This encodes CASSTGAGWNTEAFF.

In this sample, this clonotype turned up a few times. Being one base from a much bigger clone, this may be a read error. This chain connects TRBV29-1 to TRBJ2-5; tentative D call: TRBD2 (6 bases). Trimming stripped 3 bases from V and 11 bases from J, with 7 bases between. The CDR3 has 9 amino acids. Germline CDR1 is SQVTM and CDR2 is ANQGSEA. The CDR3 sequence is CSVEEGQYF. The DNA for the CDR3 is TGCAGCGTTGAGGAGGGGCAGTACTTC.

This clonotype has a count of ten or more. V usage is TRBV5-1 and J usage is TRBJ2-5, with a tentative D call TRBD1 (5 bases). Trimming left V 0 bases short and J 11 bases short, with 20 bases between. Germline assignment: CDR1 SGHRS and CDR2 YFSETQ. CDR3 length equals 15 residues. The CDR3 protein is CASSLEADTQDGQYF. CDR3 coding DNA: TGCGCCAGCAGCTTGGAGGCGGACACCCAGGACGGGCAGTACTTC.

Concerning this clonotype itself: This may be a read error: a much more frequent sequence differs by one nucleotide. The J gene is TRBJ2-5, the V gene TRBV18, with 7 bases aligning to TRBD1. The CDR3 covers 15 residues. V lost 1 base and J lost 4; bases outside the gene matches: 6. Germline V gives CDR1 KGHSH, CDR2 LQKENI. CDR3 nucleotide sequence: TGTGCCAGCTCACCACAGGGGACAGCTCGAGAGACCCAGTACTTC. Translation: CASSPQGTARETQYF.

This clonotype was picked up many times. The gene calls are TRBV5-1 and TRBJ2-5; tentatively, D is TRBD1 (6 bases). Germline V CDR1 and CDR2: SGHRS, YFSETQ. The CDR3 covers 14 residues. Trimming shortened V by 6 bases and J by 11 bases, and 23 bases separated the two germline ends. The CDR3 DNA is TGCGCCAGCACCCCCCCGACGAGTTTGAGGGGGCAGTACTTC. Translation: CASTPPTSLRGQYF.

This clonotype was detected once. The rearrangement links TRBV5-1 to TRBJ2-1; a weak D match, TRBD1 (5 bases). V was pared by 0 bases and J by 2 bases, with 12 bases between. Germline values: CDR1 SGHRS, CDR2 YFSETQ. The CDR3 covers 16 residues. The CDR3 protein is CASSLEAGWTYNEQFF. In nucleotides, the CDR3 is TGCGCCAGCAGCTTGGAGGCAGGGTGGACCTACAATGAGCAGTTCTTC.

Worth noting for this clonotype: A read error may explain this, as a much larger clone is one base away. This chain uses TRBV29-1 with TRBJ1-2; D is undetermined. Germline values: CDR1 SQVTM, CDR2 ANQGSEA. This CDR3 comprises 11 residues. The CDR3 DNA follows: TGCGGAGAGGGCTCTAACTATGGCTACACCTTC. Translated, it gives CGEGSNYGYTF.

This clonotype was seen more than once but under ten times. V usage is TRBV24-1 and J usage is TRBJ1-2, with D perhaps matching TRBD1 (6 bases). CDR1 KGHDR and CDR2 SFDVKD come from the germline V gene. This CDR3 comprises 13 residues. The V end lost 4 bases, the J end lost 4 bases, and 9 bases lay between the germline ends. CDR3 nucleotides: TGTGCCACCAGTGACAGGGACATCTATGGCTACACCTTC. It is translated as CATSDRDIYGYTF.

V gene TRBV28 combines with J gene TRBJ1-2; D call uncertain. The ends were cut back, 6 bases at V and 7 bases at J, with 9 bases in the middle. There are 11 residues in the CDR3. Germline CDR1 and CDR2: MDHEN and SYDVKM. DNA for the CDR3: TGTGCCAGCAGCCCCCCCCCTGGCTACACCTTC. It specifies CASSPPPGYTF.

This clonotype was seen many times. The gene calls are TRBV12-3 or TRBV12-4 and TRBJ2-7, with D tentatively TRBD2 (6 bases). The V and J ends lost 3 bases and 5 bases respectively, with 14 bases between them. The CDR3 is 14 residues long. CDR3 bases: TGTGCCAGCAGTTTTACCGGGGGTGAGCACGAGCAGTACTTC. Translated, it gives CASSFTGGEHEQYF.

This clonotype was detected many times. The chain joins TRBV15 to TRBJ2-7, with TRBD2 as a possible D gene (6 bases). Looked up from germline, CDR1 is LNHNV and CDR2 is YYDKDF (reference sequence). Trimming cost V 1 base and J 11 bases, with 12 bases left between them. The CDR3 extends over 12 amino acids. CDR3: CATSRGPGVEYF. The CDR3 region has the DNA TGTGCCACCAGCAGAGGACCGGGGGTTGAGTACTTC.

This clonotype was counted at least ten times. The chain carries TRBV7-2 and TRBJ2-7; D is uncertain. V lost 4 bases to trimming and J lost 6 bases, with 16 bases between them. Per the germline V gene, CDR1 is SGHTA and CDR2 is FQGNSA. The CDR3 runs to 14 residues. CDR3 coding DNA: TGTGCCAGCAGCTCCACGTTTGGGGTAGGCGAGCAGTACTTC. Its translation is CASSSTFGVGEQYF.